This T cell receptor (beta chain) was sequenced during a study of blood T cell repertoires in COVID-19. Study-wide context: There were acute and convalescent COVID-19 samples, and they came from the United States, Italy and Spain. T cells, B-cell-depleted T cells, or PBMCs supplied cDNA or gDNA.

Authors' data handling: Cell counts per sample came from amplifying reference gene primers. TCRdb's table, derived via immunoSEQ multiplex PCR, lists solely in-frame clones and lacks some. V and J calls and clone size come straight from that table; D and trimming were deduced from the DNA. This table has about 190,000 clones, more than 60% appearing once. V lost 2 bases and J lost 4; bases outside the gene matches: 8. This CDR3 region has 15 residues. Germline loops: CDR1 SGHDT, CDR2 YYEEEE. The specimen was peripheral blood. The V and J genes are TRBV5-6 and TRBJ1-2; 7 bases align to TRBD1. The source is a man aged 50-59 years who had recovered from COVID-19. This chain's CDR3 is CASSLLPGQSYGYTF. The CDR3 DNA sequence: TGTGCCAGCAGCTTACTCCCGGGACAGAGCTATGGCTACACCTTC.